The present T cell receptor beta chain was sequenced within a study of T cell repertoires in cytomegalovirus infection. As for the study in general: Signatures in public TCR beta sequences pointed to both CMV infection and matching HLA type.

Via MiXCR, TCRdb re-called the reads, giving one row per CDR3 protein. This table holds roughly 640,000 distinct CDR3 sequences, roughly 26% found once. CDR3 length: 17 residues. The V gene lost 3 bases and the J gene lost 3 bases, with 20 bases spanning the gap. Per germline, CDR1 SEHNR and CDR2 FQNEAQ (reference sequence). The TCR comes from a human donor in good health (CMV status not recorded). Some clones in this sample may be carry-over from other donors' samples. V gene TRBV7-9 combines with J gene TRBJ1-1; D is ambiguous. Sequencing was done on a sample of CD8+ T cells from PBMCs. In nucleotides, the CDR3 is TGTGCCAGCAGCTTCCACCGGAAGGATAGTCTGGACACTGAAGCTTTCTTT. Translated, it gives CASSFHRKDSLDTEAFF.